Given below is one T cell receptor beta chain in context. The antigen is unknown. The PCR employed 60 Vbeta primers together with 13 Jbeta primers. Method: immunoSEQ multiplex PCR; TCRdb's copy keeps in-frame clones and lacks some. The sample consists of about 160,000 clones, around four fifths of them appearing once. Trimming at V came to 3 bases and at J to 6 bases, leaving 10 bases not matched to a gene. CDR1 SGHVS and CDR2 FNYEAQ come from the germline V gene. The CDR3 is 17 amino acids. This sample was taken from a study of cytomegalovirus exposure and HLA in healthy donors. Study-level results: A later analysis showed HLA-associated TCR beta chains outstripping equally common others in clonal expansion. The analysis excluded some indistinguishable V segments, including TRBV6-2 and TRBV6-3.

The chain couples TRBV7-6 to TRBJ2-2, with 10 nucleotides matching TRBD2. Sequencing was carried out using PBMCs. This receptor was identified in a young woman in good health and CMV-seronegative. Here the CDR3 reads CASSFGAGGPGAGELFF. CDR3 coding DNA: TGTGCCAGCAGCTTTGGAGCGGGGGGGCCCGGTGCCGGGGAGCTGTTTTTT.